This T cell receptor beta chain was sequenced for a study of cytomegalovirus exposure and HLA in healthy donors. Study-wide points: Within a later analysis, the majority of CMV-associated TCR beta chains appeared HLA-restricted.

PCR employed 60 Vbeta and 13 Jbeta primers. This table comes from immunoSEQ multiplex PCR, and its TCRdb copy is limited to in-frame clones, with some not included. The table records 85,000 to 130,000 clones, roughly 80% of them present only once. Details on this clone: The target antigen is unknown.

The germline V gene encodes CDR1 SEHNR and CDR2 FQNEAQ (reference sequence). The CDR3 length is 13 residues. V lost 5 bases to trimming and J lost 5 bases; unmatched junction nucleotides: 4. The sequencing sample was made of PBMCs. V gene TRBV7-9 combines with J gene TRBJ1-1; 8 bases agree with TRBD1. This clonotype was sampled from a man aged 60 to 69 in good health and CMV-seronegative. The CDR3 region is CASSETGVTEAFF. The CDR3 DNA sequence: TGTGCCAGCAGCGAGACAGGGGTTACTGAAGCTTTCTTT.